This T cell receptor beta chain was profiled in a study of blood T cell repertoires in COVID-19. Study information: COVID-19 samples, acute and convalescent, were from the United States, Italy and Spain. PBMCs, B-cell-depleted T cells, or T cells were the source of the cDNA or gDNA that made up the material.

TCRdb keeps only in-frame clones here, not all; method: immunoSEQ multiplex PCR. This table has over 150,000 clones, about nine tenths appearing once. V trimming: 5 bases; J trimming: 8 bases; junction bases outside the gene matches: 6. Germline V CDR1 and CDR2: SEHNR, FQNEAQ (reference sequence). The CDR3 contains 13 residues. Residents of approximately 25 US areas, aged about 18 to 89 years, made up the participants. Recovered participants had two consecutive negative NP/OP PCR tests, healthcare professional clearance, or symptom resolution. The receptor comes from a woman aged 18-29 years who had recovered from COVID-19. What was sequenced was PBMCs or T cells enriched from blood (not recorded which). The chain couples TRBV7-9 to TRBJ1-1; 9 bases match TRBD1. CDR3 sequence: CASSRGTGSEAFF. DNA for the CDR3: TGTGCCAGCAGCCGAGGGACAGGGTCGGAAGCTTTCTTT.